This T cell receptor (beta chain) stems from a study of technical replicates of blood from a few donors. Germline CDR1 MNHNS, CDR2 SASEGT. This CDR3 is 19 amino acids long. V was clipped by 4 bases and J by 0 bases; unmatched bases: 8. TCRdb's copy holds only in-frame clones and misses some; the assay was immunoSEQ multiplex PCR. The profile shows 82,000 or so clones, roughly 95% of them singletons. The chain uses TRBV6-1 and TRBJ2-6; TRBD1 matches 11 bases. Sequenced: T cells isolated from PBMCs. The TCR comes from a human donor in good health. The CDR3 region has the DNA TGTGCCAGCAGTGGCCGATGGACAGGGGGCAGCTCTGGGGCCAACGTCCTGACTTTC. Translation: CASSGRWTGGSSGANVLTF.